Presented here are 24 T cell receptor beta chains from one specimen sequenced in a study of T cell repertoires in cytomegalovirus infection. Antigen specificity for these receptors is unknown. TCRdb ran MiXCR on the reads and lists one entry per CDR3 protein. The sample has a few hundred thousand distinct CDR3 sequences, under 45% seen once. The sequenced sample was cultured PBMCs, obtained from culture after CMV antigen stimulation. These receptors were taken from a human donor in good health (CMV status not recorded). Some clones in this sample may be carry-over from other donors' samples.

The chain carries TRBV6-8 and TRBJ2-3; 9 positions match TRBD2. Germline V gene data show CDR1 as MNHGY and CDR2 as SAAAGT. V lost 10 bases, J lost 5 bases, and 10 bases stayed unmatched. The CDR3 loop spans 14 amino acids. The CDR3 DNA reads TGTGCCACTCAGCGGGGGGCTGATCAAGATACGCAGTATTTT. Protein: CATQRGADQDTQYF.

The chain employs TRBV7-9 and TRBJ2-5; perhaps TRBD2 as D (5 bases). Per the germline V gene, CDR1 is SEHNR and CDR2 is FQNEAQ (reference sequence). Trimming left V 2 bases short and J 4 bases short, with 14 bases between. The CDR3 has 15 residues. As DNA, the CDR3 is TGTGCCAGCAGCTTAAACGGGGTCGCAGGAGAGACCCAGTACTTC. Translated: CASSLNGVAGETQYF.

V is TRBV7-2 and J is TRBJ1-2; the D gene is possibly TRBD1 (5 bases). CDR3 length: 16 amino acids. V dropped 6 bases and J dropped 2 bases, with 19 bases sitting between them. Looked up from germline, CDR1 is SGHTA and CDR2 is FQGNSA. The CDR3 region has the DNA TGTGCCAGCAGTTCAATTTGGGGCGGCCCCAACTATGGCTACACCTTC. Its translation: CASSSIWGGPNYGYTF.

A few counts support this clonotype. V and J are TRBV6-6 and TRBJ2-1; 11 bases are a match to TRBD2. CDR3 length equals 19 residues. The germline gives CDR1 MNHNY, CDR2 SVGAGI (reference sequence). Trimming took 2 bases from V and 0 from J; bases not matched to a gene: 9. The CDR3 loop is CASSYPGTSGKSSYNEQFF. CDR3 in DNA: TGTGCCAGCAGTTACCCCGGGACTAGCGGAAAAAGCTCCTACAATGAGCAGTTCTTC.

CDR3 protein: CATLRQRHQPQHF. CDR3 nucleotide sequence: TGTGCCACCCTTCGGCAGCGCCATCAGCCCCAGCATTTT. The J gene is TRBJ1-5, the V gene TRBV6-1, with D hard to call. Germline V gives CDR1 MNHNS, CDR2 SASEGT. The V end was cut by 10 bases, the J end by 5 bases, with 15 bases between. This CDR3 is built from 13 residues.

This chain uses TRBV7-9 with TRBJ1-2; 7 bases agree with TRBD1. V gave up 4 bases and J gave up 3 bases; unmatched junction bases: 5. The CDR3 loop spans 14 amino acids. Germline-derived CDR1 and CDR2 are SEHNR and FQNEAQ (reference sequence). The CDR3 loop reads CASSSQGGYYGYTF. The DNA for the CDR3 is TGTGCCAGCAGCTCCCAGGGGGGGTACTATGGCTACACCTTC.

Worth noting for this clonotype: The CDR3 end shows no conserved phenylalanine or tryptophan, and so a read error is likely. The chain couples TRBV7-2 to TRBJ2-6; D unresolved. This CDR3 is built from 10 residues. Germline-derived CDR1 and CDR2 are SGHTA and FQGNSA. V shed 3 bases and J shed 12 bases, with 3 bases lying between them. CDR3 coding DNA: TGTGCCAGCAGCTTGCGCGTCCTGACTTCC. Amino acids: CASSLRVLTS.

This rearrangement joins TRBV7-9 to TRBJ2-1; TRBD2 is a possible D gene (5 bases). Germline V gene data show CDR1 as SEHNR and CDR2 as FQNEAQ (reference sequence). V was shortened by 1 base and J by 8 bases, with 15 bases between the two germline ends. The CDR3 contains 15 residues. The CDR3 DNA reads TGTGCCAGCAGCTTAGGAGTTAGCGTGCTGGATGAGCAGTTCTTC. Its protein product is CASSLGVSVLDEQFF. Full variable domain (outside the CDR3, taken from reference TRBV7-9 and TRBJ2-1): DTGVSQNPRHKITKRGQNVTFRCDPISEHNRLYWYRQTLGQGPEFLTYFQNEAQLEKSRLLSDRFSAERPKGSFSTLEIQRTEQGDSAMYLCASSLGVSVLDEQFFGPGTRLTVL.

The genes are TRBV27 and TRBJ2-2; D might be TRBD2 (6 bases). Germline CDR1 MNHEY, CDR2 SMNVEV (reference sequence). The CDR3 has 17 residues. The ends were cut back, 5 bases at V and 4 bases at J, with 20 bases in the middle. This CDR3 is CASSPRPPGRGTGELFF. CDR3 DNA: TGTGCCAGCAGTCCCCGACCTCCGGGGCGGGGCACCGGGGAGCTGTTTTTT.

This clonotype was detected only a few times. This chain links TRBV20-1 with TRBJ2-1; TRBD2 matches at 10 bases. CDR3 size: 18 residues. The germline V gene has CDR1 DFQATT and CDR2 SNEGSKA (reference sequence). The V gene end was trimmed by 3 bases and the J gene end by 4 bases; junction bases not matched to a gene: 15. CDR3 sequence: CSASGLAGVEGIYNEQFF. The CDR3 nucleotides read TGCAGTGCTAGTGGGCTAGCGGGAGTGGAAGGGATATACAATGAGCAGTTCTTC.

The V and J genes are TRBV7-8 and TRBJ2-1, with D tentatively TRBD1 (5 bases). CDR3 length: 15 residues. The V end lost 5 bases, the J end lost 8 bases, and 19 bases lay between the germline ends. Germline-derived CDR1 and CDR2 are SGHVS and FQNEAQ. The CDR3 sequence: CASSPSRYPRDEQFF. In DNA, the CDR3 is TGTGCCAGCAGCCCCTCTAGGTACCCCAGGGATGAGCAGTTCTTC.

The genes are TRBV10-3 and TRBJ1-1; D remains ambiguous. The length of the CDR3 is 14 residues. CDR1 and CDR2 (germline): ENHRY, SYGVKD. V was cut by 8 bases and J by 1 base, with 14 bases left in between. In DNA, the CDR3 is TGTGCCATCTCCGCCGCGAGCGGGAACACTGAAGCTTTCTTT. Translating gives CAISAASGNTEAFF.

This clonotype was detected many times. The rearrangement uses TRBV7-2 and TRBJ2-1; a possible D gene is TRBD1 (5 bases). This CDR3 is built from 19 residues. Germline CDR1 reads SGHTA; CDR2 reads FQGNSA. Deletions cut 2 bases from V and 3 bases from J, with 23 bases between. CDR3 coding DNA: TGTGCCAGCAGCTTAAAGGGGTCTGCCCGACAAACCCTCTACAATGAGCAGTTCTTC. It translates to CASSLKGSARQTLYNEQFF.

A few counts support this clonotype. The rearrangement links TRBV15 to TRBJ2-1; D is unclear. V lost 1 base and J 3 bases, leaving 4 bases between the germline ends. The CDR3 is 13 amino acids. CDR1 is LNHNV, CDR2 YYDKDF, per germline (reference sequence). CDR3 bases: TGTGCCACCAGCAGAGCATACTACAATGAGCAGTTCTTC. Protein: CATSRAYYNEQFF.

This clonotype was counted only a few times. J is TRBJ1-2 and V is TRBV6-6; 7 nucleotides match TRBD1. V shed 5 bases and J 3 bases; nucleotides not matched to a gene: 12. The CDR3 loop spans 16 amino acids. Germline V gene sequence: CDR1 MNHNY, CDR2 SVGAGI (reference sequence). The CDR3: CASSRRDRGVDYGYTF. Here the CDR3 DNA reads TGTGCCAGCAGTCGCCGGGACAGAGGGGTGGACTATGGCTACACCTTC.

The genes are TRBV7-8 and TRBJ2-7; TRBD1 agrees at 7 bases. CDR3 length equals 13 residues. J lost 9 bases, V lost 5 bases, and 10 bases had no gene match. Germline loops: CDR1 SGHVS, CDR2 FQNEAQ. The CDR3 nucleotides are TGTGCCAGCAGCCTCCGGGGACAGTATGGGCAGTACTTC. It encodes CASSLRGQYGQYF.

The chain joins TRBV11-2 to TRBJ2-2, with D possibly called TRBD1 or TRBD2 (6 bases each). V lost 5 bases and J 5 bases, leaving 18 bases between the germline ends. This CDR3 region has 16 residues. Germline CDR1 and CDR2: SGHAT and FQNNGV. The CDR3: CASSQRRGMRTGELFF. The CDR3 coding sequence is TGTGCCAGCAGCCAAAGGAGGGGGATGAGGACCGGGGAGCTGTTTTTT.

This chain uses TRBV7-2 with TRBJ1-4; D is undetermined. Per the germline V gene, CDR1 is SGHTA and CDR2 is FQGNSA. Between the trimmed V and J ends, which lost 3 bases and 0 bases, there was a span of 8 bases. The CDR3 extends over 15 amino acids. The CDR3 loop reads CASSFRATTNEKLFF. CDR3 bases: TGTGCCAGCAGCTTCCGGGCCACAACTAATGAAAAACTGTTTTTT. The full variable domain, its missing parts supplied by reference TRBV7-2 and TRBJ1-4, is GAGVSQSPSNKVTEKGKDVELRCDPISGHTALYWYRQSLGQGLEFLIYFQGNSAPDKSGLPSDRFSAERTGGSVSTLTIQRTQQEDSAVYLCASSFRATTNEKLFFGSGTQLSVL.

This clonotype was seen many times. The chain carries TRBV7-6 and TRBJ2-2, with D possibly matching TRBD2 (6 bases). Trimming shortened V by 4 bases and J by 4 bases, and 7 bases separated the two germline ends. The germline V gene has CDR1 SGHVS and CDR2 FNYEAQ. This CDR3 spans 13 amino acids. The CDR3 DNA reads TGTGCCAGCAGCTCCGGGGGCACCGGGGAGCTGTTTTTT. It translates to CASSSGGTGELFF.

The chain employs TRBV5-6 and TRBJ1-2; perhaps TRBD1 as D (5 bases). Germline V CDR1 and CDR2: SGHDT, YYEEEE. CDR3 size: 16 residues. V dropped 3 bases and J dropped 4 bases, with 19 bases sitting between them. CDR3 sequence reads: CASSSLRGVDFYGYTF. CDR3 DNA: TGTGCCAGCAGCTCTCTCCGGGGGGTCGATTTCTATGGCTACACCTTC.

This chain links TRBV7-8 with TRBJ2-5; D gene uncertain. The CDR3 is 17 residues long. Germline CDR1 and CDR2: SGHVS and FQNEAQ. Trimming removed 4 bases at V and 4 bases at J, with 22 bases between. The chain's CDR3 is CASSYHMDGRLGETQYF. Here the CDR3 DNA reads TGTGCCAGCAGCTACCATATGGACGGACGCCTGGGAGAGACCCAGTACTTC.

The chain has TRBV12-5 and TRBJ2-5, with 8 bases matching TRBD2. Trimming cost V 7 bases and J 4 bases; bases outside gene matches: 11. This CDR3 is built from 15 residues. Germline-derived CDR1 and CDR2 are LGHNT and FRNRAP. CDR3 sequence (DNA): TGTGCTAGTGCCATGCCTGGACTAGCAGGAGAGACCCAGTACTTC. This translates into CASAMPGLAGETQYF.

This clonotype was observed a few times. The chain uses TRBV7-2 and TRBJ2-2; TRBD2 matches at 9 bases. The CDR3 is made up of 17 amino acids. Per the germline V gene, CDR1 is SGHTA and CDR2 is FQGNSA. J lost 5 bases, V lost 5 bases, and 12 bases had no gene match. In DNA form, the CDR3 reads TGTGCCAGCAGCCCCGGTTTAGCGGGAGTAGGGACCGGGGAGCTGTTTTTT. Its translation: CASSPGLAGVGTGELFF.

The chain has TRBV9 and TRBJ2-7; 9 bases are a match to TRBD1. Germline assignment: CDR1 SGDLS and CDR2 YYNGEE. The V gene end was trimmed by 0 bases and the J gene end by 4 bases; junction bases not matched to a gene: 5. The CDR3 consists of 15 residues. The DNA of the CDR3 is TGTGCCAGCAGCGTAGGAGGGACAGGGTTGTACGAGCAGTACTTC. It is translated as CASSVGGTGLYEQYF.